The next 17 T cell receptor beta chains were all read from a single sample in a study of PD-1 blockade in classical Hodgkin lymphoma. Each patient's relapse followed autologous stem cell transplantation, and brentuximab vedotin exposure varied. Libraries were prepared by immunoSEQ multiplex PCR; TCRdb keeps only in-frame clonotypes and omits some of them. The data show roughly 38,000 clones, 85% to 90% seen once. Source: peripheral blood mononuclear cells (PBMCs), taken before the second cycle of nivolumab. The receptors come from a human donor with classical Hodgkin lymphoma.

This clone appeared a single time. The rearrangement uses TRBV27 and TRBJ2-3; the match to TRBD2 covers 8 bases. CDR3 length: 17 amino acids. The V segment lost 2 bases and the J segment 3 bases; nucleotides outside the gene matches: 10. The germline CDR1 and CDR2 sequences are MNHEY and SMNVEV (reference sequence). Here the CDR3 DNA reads TGTGCCAGCAGTTTAAGGTCCGGGAGCGGGGGTACAGATACGCAGTATTTT. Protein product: CASSLRSGSGGTDTQYF.

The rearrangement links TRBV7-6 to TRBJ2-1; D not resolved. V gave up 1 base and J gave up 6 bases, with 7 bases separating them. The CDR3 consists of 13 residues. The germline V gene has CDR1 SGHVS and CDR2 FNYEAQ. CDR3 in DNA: TGTGCCAGCAGCTTAGACGGCATCAATGAGCAGTTCTTC. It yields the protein CASSLDGINEQFF.

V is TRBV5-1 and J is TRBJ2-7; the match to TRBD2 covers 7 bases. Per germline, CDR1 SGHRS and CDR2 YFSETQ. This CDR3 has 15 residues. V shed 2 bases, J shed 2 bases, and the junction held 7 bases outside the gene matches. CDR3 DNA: TGCGCCAGCAGCTTCGGCGCGGGAGTGACCTACGAGCAGTACTTC. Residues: CASSFGAGVTYEQYF. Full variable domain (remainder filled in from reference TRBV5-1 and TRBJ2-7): KAGVTQTPRYLIKTRGQQVTLSCSPISGHRSVSWYQQTPGQGLQFLFEYFSETQRNKGNFPGRFSGRQFSNSRSEMNVSTLELGDSALYLCASSFGAGVTYEQYFGPGTRLTVT.

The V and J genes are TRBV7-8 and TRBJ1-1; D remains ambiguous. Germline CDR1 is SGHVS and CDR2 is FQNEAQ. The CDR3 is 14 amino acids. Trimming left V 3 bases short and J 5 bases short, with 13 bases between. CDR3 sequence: CASSLDLIGTEAFF. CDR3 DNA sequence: TGTGCCAGCAGCTTGGACCTTATTGGAACTGAAGCTTTCTTT.

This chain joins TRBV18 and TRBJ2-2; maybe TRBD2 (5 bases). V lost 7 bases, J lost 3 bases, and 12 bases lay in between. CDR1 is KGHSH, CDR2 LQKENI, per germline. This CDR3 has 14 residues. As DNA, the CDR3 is TGTGCCAGCTGTCCCACCGGGGACACCGGGGAGCTGTTTTTT. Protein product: CASCPTGDTGELFF.

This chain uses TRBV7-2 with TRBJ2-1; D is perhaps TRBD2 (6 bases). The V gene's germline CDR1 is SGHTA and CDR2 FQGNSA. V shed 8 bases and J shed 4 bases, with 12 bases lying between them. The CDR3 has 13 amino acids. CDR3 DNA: TGTGCCAGCGGGACGCGGGGATACAATGAGCAGTTCTTC. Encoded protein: CASGTRGYNEQFF.

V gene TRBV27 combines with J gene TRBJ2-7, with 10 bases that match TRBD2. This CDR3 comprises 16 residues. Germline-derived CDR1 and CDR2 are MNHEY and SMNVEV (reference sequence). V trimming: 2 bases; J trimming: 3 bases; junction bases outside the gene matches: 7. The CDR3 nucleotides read TGTGCCAGCAGTTTAGCTAGCGGGAGCGGTTACTACGAGCAGTACTTC. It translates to CASSLASGSGYYEQYF.

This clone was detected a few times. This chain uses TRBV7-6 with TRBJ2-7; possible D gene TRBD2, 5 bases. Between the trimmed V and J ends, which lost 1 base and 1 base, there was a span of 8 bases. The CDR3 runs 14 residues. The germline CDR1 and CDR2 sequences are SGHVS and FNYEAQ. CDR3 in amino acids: CASSLGGLSYEQYF. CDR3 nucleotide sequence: TGTGCCAGCAGCTTAGGCGGGCTGTCCTACGAGCAGTACTTC.

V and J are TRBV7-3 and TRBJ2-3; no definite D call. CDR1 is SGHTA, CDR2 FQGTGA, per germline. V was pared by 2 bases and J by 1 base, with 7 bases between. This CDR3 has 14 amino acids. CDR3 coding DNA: TGTGCCAGCAGCTTAGGGTGGCGCACAGATACGCAGTATTTT. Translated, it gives CASSLGWRTDTQYF.

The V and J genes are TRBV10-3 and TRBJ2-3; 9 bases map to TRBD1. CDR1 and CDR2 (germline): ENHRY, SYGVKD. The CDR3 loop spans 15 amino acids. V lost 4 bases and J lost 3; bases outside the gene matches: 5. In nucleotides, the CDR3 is TGTGCCATCAGTGTGGTGGGACAGGGAACAGATACGCAGTATTTT. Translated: CAISVVGQGTDTQYF.

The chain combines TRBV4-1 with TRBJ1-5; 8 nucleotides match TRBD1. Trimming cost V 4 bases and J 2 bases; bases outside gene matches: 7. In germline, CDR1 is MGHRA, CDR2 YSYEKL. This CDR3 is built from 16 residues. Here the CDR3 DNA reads TGCGCCAGCAGCCCGGAGGACAGGGTGGGCAATCAGCCCCAGCATTTT. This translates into CASSPEDRVGNQPQHF.

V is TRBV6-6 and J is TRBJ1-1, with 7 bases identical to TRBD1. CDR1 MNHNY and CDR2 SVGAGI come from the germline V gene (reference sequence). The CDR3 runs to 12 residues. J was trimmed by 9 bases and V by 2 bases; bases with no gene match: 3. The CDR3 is CASSYRQGQAFF. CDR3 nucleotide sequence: TGTGCCAGCAGTTACCGACAGGGACAAGCTTTCTTT.

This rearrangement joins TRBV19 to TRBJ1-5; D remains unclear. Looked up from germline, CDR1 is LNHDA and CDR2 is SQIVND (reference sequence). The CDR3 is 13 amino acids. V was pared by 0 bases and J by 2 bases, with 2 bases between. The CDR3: CASSIEGNQPQHF. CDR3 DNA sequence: TGTGCCAGTAGTATAGAAGGCAATCAGCCCCAGCATTTT.

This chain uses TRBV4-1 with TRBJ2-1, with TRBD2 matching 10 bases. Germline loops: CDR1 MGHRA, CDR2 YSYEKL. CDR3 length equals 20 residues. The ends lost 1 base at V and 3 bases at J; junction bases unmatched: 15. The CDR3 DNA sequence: TGCGCCAGCAGCCAAGTTTTAGGACTAGCGGCTTCACTTATCTACAATGAGCAGTTCTTC. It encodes CASSQVLGLAASLIYNEQFF.

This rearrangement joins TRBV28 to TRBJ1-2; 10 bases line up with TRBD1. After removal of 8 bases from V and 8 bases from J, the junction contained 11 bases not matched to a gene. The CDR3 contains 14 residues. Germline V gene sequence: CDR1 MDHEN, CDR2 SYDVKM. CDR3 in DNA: TGTGCCAGCCGAACTCCCGGGACAGGGGTCGGCTACACCTTC. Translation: CASRTPGTGVGYTF.

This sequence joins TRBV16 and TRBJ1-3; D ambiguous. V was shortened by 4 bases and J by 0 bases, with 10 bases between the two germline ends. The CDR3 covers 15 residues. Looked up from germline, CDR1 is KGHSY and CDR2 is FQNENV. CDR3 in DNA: TGTGCCAGCAGCCTCGACGCATCCTCTGGAAACACCATATATTTT. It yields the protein CASSLDASSGNTIYF.

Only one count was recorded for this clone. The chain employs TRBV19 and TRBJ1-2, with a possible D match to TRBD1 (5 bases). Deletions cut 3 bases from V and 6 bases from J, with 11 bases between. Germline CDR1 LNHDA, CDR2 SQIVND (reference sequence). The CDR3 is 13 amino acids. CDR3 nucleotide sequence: TGTGCCAGTAGTATCGACAGCGGTCATGGCTACACCTTC. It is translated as CASSIDSGHGYTF.